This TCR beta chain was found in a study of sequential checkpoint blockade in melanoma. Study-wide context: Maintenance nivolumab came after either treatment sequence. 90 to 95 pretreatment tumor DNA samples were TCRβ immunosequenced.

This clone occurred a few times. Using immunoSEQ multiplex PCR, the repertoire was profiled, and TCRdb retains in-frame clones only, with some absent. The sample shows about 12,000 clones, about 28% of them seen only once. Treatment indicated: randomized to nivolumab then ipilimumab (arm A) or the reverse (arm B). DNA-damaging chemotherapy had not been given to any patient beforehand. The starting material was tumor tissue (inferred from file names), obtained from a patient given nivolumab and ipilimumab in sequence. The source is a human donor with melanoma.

CDR3 in amino acids: CASNLAGWNTGELFF. The CDR3 DNA sequence: TGTGCCAGCAACCTAGCGGGGTGGAACACCGGGGAGCTGTTTTTT. The chain employs TRBV6-8 and TRBJ2-2; 9 bases match TRBD2. There are 15 residues in the CDR3. Germline assignment: CDR1 MNHGY and CDR2 SAAAGT. The trim removed 7 bases at V and 1 base at J, leaving 4 bases unmatched.